This TCR beta chain was captured in a study of blood T cell repertoires in COVID-19. Background on the study: Some COVID-19 samples were acute and others convalescent; all came from the United States, Italy and Spain.

The CDR3 is 15 amino acids. V was clipped by 1 base and J by 5 bases; unmatched bases: 2. Per the germline V gene, CDR1 is MGHDK and CDR2 is SYGVNS. The data were produced by immunoSEQ multiplex PCR, yet TCRdb's version contains in-frame clones alone and is incomplete. The sample yields hundreds of thousands of clones, roughly 88% seen once. V usage is TRBV25-1 and J usage is TRBJ1-4; 9 bases are a match to TRBD1. The source of this sequence is a human donor in a cohort sampled during active COVID-19. Sequencing was performed on peripheral blood. CDR3 amino acids: CASSEWGQGNEKLFF. The CDR3 DNA reads as TGTGCCAGCAGTGAATGGGGACAGGGAAATGAAAAACTGTTTTTT.